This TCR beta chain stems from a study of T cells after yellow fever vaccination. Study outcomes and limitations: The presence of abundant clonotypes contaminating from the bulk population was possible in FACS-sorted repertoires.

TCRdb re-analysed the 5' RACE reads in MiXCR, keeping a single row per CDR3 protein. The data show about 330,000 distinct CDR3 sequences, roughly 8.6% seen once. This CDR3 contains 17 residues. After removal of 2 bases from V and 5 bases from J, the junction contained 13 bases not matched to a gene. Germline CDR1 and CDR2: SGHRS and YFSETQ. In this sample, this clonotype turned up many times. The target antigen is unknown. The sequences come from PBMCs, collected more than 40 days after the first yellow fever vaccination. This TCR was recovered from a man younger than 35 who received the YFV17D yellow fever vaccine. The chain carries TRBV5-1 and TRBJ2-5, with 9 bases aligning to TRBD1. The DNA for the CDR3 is TGCGCCAGCAGCTTAATCTGGACCGGGACAGGGAAGGAGACCCAGTACTTC. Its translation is CASSLIWTGTGKETQYF.